The 5 T cell receptor beta chains listed next were all sequenced from one sample in a study of blood T cell repertoires in COVID-19. Some clones are missing from TCRdb's copy, which holds only in-frame ones; the method was immunoSEQ multiplex PCR. The table shows some 300,000 clones, with nearly 90% occurring only once. The specimen was peripheral blood. The receptors shown here come from a woman aged 40 to 50 with COVID-19, enrolled during active disease.

This chain links TRBV6-2 or TRBV6-3 with TRBJ2-7; no definite D call. Trimming removed 2 bases at V and 1 base at J, with 9 bases between. The germline CDR1 and CDR2 sequences are MNHEY and SVGEGT. This CDR3 is built from 14 residues. CDR3: CASSYPPVSYEQYF. CDR3 coding DNA: TGTGCCAGCAGTTACCCCCCCGTTTCCTACGAGCAGTACTTC.

The J gene is TRBJ1-1, the V gene TRBV16, with D perhaps TRBD1 (5 bases). Trimming took 1 base from V and 1 from J, leaving 10 bases between them. Germline loops: CDR1 KGHSY, CDR2 FQNENV. This CDR3 has 15 residues. The CDR3 DNA reads as TGTGCCAGCAGCCAATTAACAGGTCCGAACACTGAAGCTTTCTTT. Protein product: CASSQLTGPNTEAFF.

The CDR3: CASRPDRGNTEAFF. CDR3 bases: TGCGCCAGCAGACCCGACAGGGGCAACACTGAAGCTTTCTTT. The chain employs TRBV5-1 and TRBJ1-1; 8 bases align to TRBD1. V dropped 5 bases and J dropped 2; count of bases not matched to a gene: 5. Germline CDR1 and CDR2: SGHRS and YFSETQ. CDR3 length equals 14 residues.

This chain uses TRBV27 with TRBJ1-1, with a possible D match to TRBD1 (6 bases). CDR1 is MNHEY, CDR2 SMNVEV, per germline (reference sequence). The CDR3 runs 16 residues. Trimming removed 1 base from V and 1 base from J, with 13 bases in between. CDR3 loop: CASSLWGQGPNTEAFF. CDR3 DNA sequence: TGTGCCAGCAGTTTATGGGGTCAGGGGCCGAACACTGAAGCTTTCTTT.

This chain joins TRBV28 and TRBJ1-2; possible D gene TRBD1, 5 bases. The V gene lost 5 bases and the J gene lost 0 bases, with 13 bases spanning the gap. The CDR3 spans 15 residues. CDR1 and CDR2 from the germline V gene are MDHEN and SYDVKM. CDR3 coding DNA: TGTGCCAGCAGTCCTTCAACAGGAGCTAACTATGGCTACACCTTC. Its translation is CASSPSTGANYGYTF.